The 15 T cell receptor beta chains listed next were all sequenced from one sample in a study of control samples from healthy donors and cancer patients. Method: immunoSEQ multiplex PCR; TCRdb's copy keeps in-frame clones and lacks some. The table has roughly 130,000 clones, roughly 90% seen once; the top ten hold about 11%. The specimen sequenced was blood. The receptors here all came from a young man in good health.

This chain uses TRBV9 with TRBJ2-1, with 8 bases lining up with TRBD1. Germline CDR1 reads SGDLS; CDR2 reads YYNGEE. The length of the CDR3 is 14 residues. The J segment lost 7 bases and the V segment lost 4 bases, leaving 7 bases of the junction unmatched. CDR3: CASSPRQGWNEQFF. Written as DNA, the CDR3 is TGTGCCAGCAGCCCCCGACAGGGGTGGAATGAGCAGTTCTTC.

This clone was observed once. The chain is built from TRBV6-4 and TRBJ2-1, with 13 bases lining up with TRBD2. The germline CDR1 and CDR2 sequences are MRHNA and SNTAGT. This CDR3 region has 15 residues. With V trimmed by 4 bases and J by 5 bases, 2 bases remained unmatched. The CDR3 DNA reads TGTGCCAGCAGTGTCGGACTAGCGGGAGACAATGAGCAGTTCTTC. Translating gives CASSVGLAGDNEQFF.

The rearrangement links TRBV3-1 (or the pseudogene TRBV3-2) to TRBJ2-1, with 8 bases lining up with TRBD2. Germline lookup yields CDR1 LGHDT and CDR2 YNNKEL (reference sequence). The CDR3 has 18 residues. The V and J ends lost 1 base and 7 bases, in that order; junction bases with no gene match: 15. CDR3 residues: CASSQVIAGTHPPNEQFF. The CDR3 coding sequence is TGTGCCAGCAGCCAAGTTATAGCGGGGACACACCCCCCAAATGAGCAGTTCTTC.

This chain uses TRBV5-1 with TRBJ2-6, with TRBD1 matching 9 bases. V shed 4 bases, J shed 6 bases, and the junction held 5 bases outside the gene matches. This CDR3 comprises 15 residues. Germline CDR1 SGHRS, CDR2 YFSETQ. This chain's CDR3 is CASSIGDRAANVLTF. The DNA for the CDR3 is TGCGCCAGCAGCATAGGGGACAGGGCGGCCAACGTCCTGACTTTC.

The J gene is TRBJ2-1, the V gene TRBV24-1, with D perhaps matching TRBD1 or TRBD2 (5 bases each). Trimming removed 4 bases from V and 5 bases from J, with 14 bases in between. Germline loops: CDR1 KGHDR, CDR2 SFDVKD. The CDR3 loop spans 15 amino acids. CDR3 amino acids: CATSEYPGRNNEQFF. The CDR3 coding sequence is TGTGCCACCAGTGAATACCCGGGACGGAACAATGAGCAGTTCTTC.

The chain carries TRBV18 and TRBJ2-3; 10 positions agree with TRBD2. Germline V gives CDR1 KGHSH, CDR2 LQKENI. V dropped 3 bases and J dropped 0; count of bases not matched to a gene: 3. The CDR3 consists of 16 residues. Written as DNA, the CDR3 is TGTGCCAGCTCACCCTCGACTAGCGGGAGCACAGATACGCAGTATTTT. Encoded protein: CASSPSTSGSTDTQYF.

This clone came up a few times. CDR3: CASSHDRNGYTF. Here the CDR3 DNA reads TGCGCCAGCAGCCATGACAGGAATGGCTACACCTTC. The chain is built from TRBV5-1 and TRBJ1-2; D may be TRBD1 (6 bases). With 4 bases removed from V and 6 bases from J, the gap between germline ends came to 10 bases. The CDR3 sequence is 12 residues long. Germline V lookup: CDR1 SGHRS, CDR2 YFSETQ.

V is TRBV28 and J is TRBJ2-2; 14 bases agree with TRBD2. The trim removed 5 bases at V and 6 bases at J, leaving 14 bases unmatched. Germline-derived CDR1 and CDR2 are MDHEN and SYDVKM. The CDR3 covers 19 residues. The CDR3, as DNA: TGTGCCAGCAGTCAGATCCCCGGGACTAGCGGGAGTGTTGCCGGGGAGCTGTTTTTT. Encoded protein: CASSQIPGTSGSVAGELFF.

This clone was counted a single time. This chain joins TRBV18 and TRBJ1-5; TRBD1 aligns across 8 bases. The J segment lost 5 bases and the V segment lost 6 bases, leaving 6 bases of the junction unmatched. The germline V gene encodes CDR1 KGHSH and CDR2 LQKENI. This CDR3 is 14 amino acids long. CDR3 loop: CASSAGTGYQPQHF. The CDR3 nucleotides are TGTGCCAGCTCGGCCGGGACAGGCTATCAGCCCCAGCATTTT.

V gene TRBV6-5 combines with J gene TRBJ2-3, with D perhaps matching TRBD1 (6 bases). Germline CDR1 MNHEY, CDR2 SVGAGI. Trimming removed 6 bases from V and 4 bases from J, with 11 bases in between. This CDR3 region has 13 residues. CDR3 nucleotides: TGTGCCAGCAGAACAGGGACCCCAGATACGCAGTATTTT. It codes for CASRTGTPDTQYF.

V and J are TRBV3-1 (or the pseudogene TRBV3-2) and TRBJ2-1; D gene uncertain. This CDR3 is 12 amino acids long. V lost 0 bases and J lost 9, with 6 bases in between. CDR1 is LGHDT, CDR2 YNNKEL, per germline (reference sequence). The chain's CDR3 is CASSQEYSEQFF. The CDR3 DNA reads as TGTGCCAGCAGCCAAGAATATAGTGAGCAGTTCTTC.

This chain connects TRBV19 to TRBJ1-1; D gene ambiguous. CDR1 and CDR2 from the germline V gene are LNHDA and SQIVND (reference sequence). V was pared by 1 base and J by 5 bases, with 2 bases between. This CDR3 is built from 11 residues. This chain's CDR3 is CASSIGTEAFF. The CDR3 region has the DNA TGTGCCAGTAGTATAGGAACTGAAGCTTTCTTT.

The sample holds one count of this clone. The chain combines TRBV7-9 with TRBJ2-1; 7 bases line up with TRBD1. Germline CDR1 and CDR2: SEHNR and FQNEAQ (reference sequence). The CDR3 is 12 amino acids. The ends lost 5 bases at V and 7 bases at J; junction bases unmatched: 2. CDR3 sequence reads: CASSPTGNEQFF. In nucleotides, the CDR3 is TGTGCCAGCAGCCCGACAGGGAATGAGCAGTTCTTC. The full variable domain, its missing parts supplied by reference TRBV7-9 and TRBJ2-1, is DTGVSQNPRHKITKRGQNVTFRCDPISEHNRLYWYRQTLGQGPEFLTYFQNEAQLEKSRLLSDRFSAERPKGSFSTLEIQRTEQGDSAMYLCASSPTGNEQFFGPGTRLTVL.

This chain uses TRBV6-5 with TRBJ2-7, with 7 bases that match TRBD2. The germline V gene encodes CDR1 MNHEY and CDR2 SVGAGI. V was clipped by 0 bases and J by 4 bases; unmatched bases: 6. The CDR3 has 15 residues. Written as DNA, the CDR3 is TGTGCCAGCAGTTACTCGACTGGCGGGAGTTACGAGCAGTACTTC. Amino acids: CASSYSTGGSYEQYF.

The V and J genes are TRBV7-9 and TRBJ2-7; the match to TRBD1 covers 8 bases. Germline values: CDR1 SEHNR, CDR2 FQNEAQ (reference sequence). The CDR3 sequence is 15 residues long. V shed 4 bases and J 2 bases; nucleotides not matched to a gene: 7. CDR3 region: CASSWGDRNTYEQYF. The CDR3 nucleotides read TGTGCCAGCAGCTGGGGGGACAGGAACACCTACGAGCAGTACTTC.